The text below deals with one T cell receptor beta chain. What it binds is not known. This record comes from a study of shared clonotypes between healthy human individuals. Germline trimming cut 5 bases from V and 5 bases from J; bases unmatched to any gene: 13. Per germline, CDR1 SGHRS and CDR2 YFSETQ. The CDR3 consists of 16 residues. Clones were read by immunoSEQ multiplex PCR, and TCRdb kept only the in-frame ones, dropping some. The sample has around 320,000 clones; around 87% are singletons. Study-wide results and caveats: Relative to memory subsets, naive subsets generally showed larger estimated richness. With few donors, the genetic and exposure-history diversity represented was limited. Incompleteness in sorted-subset sequencing, despite large depth, was shown by rarefaction.

The genes are TRBV5-1 and TRBJ2-5; TRBD1 matches 9 bases. The receptor's source is a young man in good health. The sequencing input was memory CD8+ T cells sorted from blood. Subset meaning: CD45RO+ cells pooled with CCR7-negative TemRA cells. DNA of the CDR3: TGCGCCAGCAGACGGTGGAAACAGGGGGCCGCGGAGACCCAGTACTTC. Encoded protein: CASRRWKQGAAETQYF.